These 9 T cell receptor beta chains were sequenced from one sample in a study of cytotoxic CD8 clonotypes in ibrutinib-treated CLL. The table came from immunoSEQ multiplex PCR; TCRdb's copy has only in-frame clones and leaves some out. The data contain approximately 210,000 clones, approximately 68% of them singletons. The specimen comprised PBMCs, sampled after 24 months of ibrutinib treatment. These receptors were obtained from a human donor with chronic lymphocytic leukemia.

The chain recombines TRBV5-1 with TRBJ2-3; 7 bases are a match to TRBD2. From germline, CDR1 is SGHRS and CDR2 YFSETQ. With V trimmed by 4 bases and J by 5 bases, 13 bases remained unmatched. The CDR3 is 16 amino acids. The DNA for the CDR3 is TGCGCCAGCAGCGGAAGGAGTGCGGGAGCCGGAGATACGCAGTATTTT. Its translation: CASSGRSAGAGDTQYF.

The V and J genes are TRBV28 and TRBJ2-5; D perhaps matches TRBD1 (6 bases). Per germline, CDR1 MDHEN and CDR2 SYDVKM. This CDR3 is 15 amino acids long. The V end lost 2 bases, the J end lost 5 bases, and 15 bases lay between the germline ends. CDR3 loop: CASSLQGLRGETQYF. CDR3 DNA: TGTGCCAGCAGTTTACAGGGGTTGAGGGGGGAGACCCAGTACTTC.

This clone turned up a few times. The genes are TRBV12-5 and TRBJ1-2, with a weak D call TRBD1 (6 bases). Germline V lookup: CDR1 LGHNT, CDR2 FRNRAP. The V end was cut by 0 bases, the J end by 5 bases, with 25 bases between. The CDR3 loop spans 19 amino acids. The CDR3 sequence: CASGLVRRGPGLGNYGYTF. The CDR3 region has the DNA TGTGCTAGTGGTTTGGTCCGCAGGGGACCTGGCCTTGGGAATTATGGCTACACCTTC.

The V and J genes are TRBV2 and TRBJ2-3; 10 bases align to TRBD2. The CDR3 covers 18 residues. Germline lookup yields CDR1 SNHLY and CDR2 FYNNEI. Trimming cost V 3 bases and J 2 bases; bases outside gene matches: 11. Here the CDR3 DNA reads TGTGCCAGCAGTGACATAGCGGGAGGAGGTAGGGTCACAGATACGCAGTATTTT. Its protein is CASSDIAGGGRVTDTQYF.

The table lists this clone with a few counts. The V call is TRBV27, the J call TRBJ2-5; TRBD2 matches 9 bases. Germline V gene data show CDR1 as MNHEY and CDR2 as SMNVEV (reference sequence). Trimming took 2 bases from V and 2 from J; bases not matched to a gene: 3. The CDR3 is 15 residues long. Written as DNA, the CDR3 is TGTGCCAGCAGTTTAGCGGGAGGGCGTCAAGAGACCCAGTACTTC. Translating gives CASSLAGGRQETQYF.

The chain links TRBV5-4 to TRBJ1-5, with D maybe TRBD1 (5 bases). This CDR3 contains 14 residues. The V and J ends lost 4 bases and 3 bases respectively, with 11 bases between them. Per the germline V gene, CDR1 is SGHNT and CDR2 is YYREEE (reference sequence). CDR3 sequence reads: CASSVAGANQPQHF. In DNA form, the CDR3 reads TGTGCCAGCAGCGTAGCCGGGGCCAATCAGCCCCAGCATTTT.

The V and J genes are TRBV5-1 and TRBJ1-5; D is possibly TRBD1 (6 bases). Germline CDR1 and CDR2: SGHRS and YFSETQ. V was trimmed by 0 bases and J by 4 bases, leaving 8 bases between them. This CDR3 comprises 14 residues. CDR3 amino acids: CASSLEGTNQPQHF. The CDR3 bases are TGCGCCAGCAGCTTGGAGGGGACAAATCAGCCCCAGCATTTT.

The gene calls are TRBV4-3 and TRBJ2-1; possible D gene TRBD1, 6 bases. Trimming removed 3 bases from V and 7 bases from J, with 22 bases in between. This CDR3 comprises 17 residues. Looked up from germline, CDR1 is LGHNA and CDR2 is YSLEER. The CDR3 coding sequence is TGCGCCAGCAGCCAGGGGGCCGGGCCGGTTCTTAGAAATGAGCAGTTCTTC. As protein: CASSQGAGPVLRNEQFF.

The chain has TRBV27 and TRBJ2-1; 8 nucleotides align to TRBD1. The germline V gene has CDR1 MNHEY and CDR2 SMNVEV (reference sequence). The CDR3 contains 15 residues. V lost 5 bases to trimming and J lost 2 bases; unmatched junction nucleotides: 5. CDR3 residues: CASSSQGAAYNEQFF. CDR3 bases: TGTGCCAGCAGTAGCCAGGGGGCAGCCTACAATGAGCAGTTCTTC.